This T cell receptor (beta chain) was identified during a study of cytomegalovirus exposure and HLA in healthy donors. Whole-study results and caveats: Most sequenced TCRs were rare (though some public TCRs occurred in many donors).

Regarding this clone: Its antigen is currently unknown.

Primers for the PCR totalled 60 Vbeta and 13 Jbeta. The protocol was immunoSEQ multiplex PCR, while the TCRdb copy is restricted to in-frame clones and leaves out a portion. The table includes more than 150,000 clones, 70% to 85% detected once. The sequencing sample was made of PBMCs. The sequence was collected from a man younger than 30 in good health and CMV-seronegative.

The CDR3 nucleotides are TGTGCCAGCTCACCACGGAGTCCGCCAGTTTCACCCCTCCACTTT. Translating it yields CASSPRSPPVSPLHF. This rearrangement joins TRBV18 to TRBJ1-6; no clear D gene. This CDR3 spans 15 amino acids. The V end was cut by 1 base, the J end by 9 bases, with 13 bases between. Per the germline V gene, CDR1 is KGHSH and CDR2 is LQKENI.